A single sample gave rise to the 7 T cell receptor beta chains below, sequenced in a study of T cells after yellow fever vaccination. TCRdb passed the 5' RACE reads through MiXCR, listing each CDR3 protein once. The data hold hundreds of thousands of distinct CDR3 sequences, with roughly 12% observed a single time. The sequenced sample was PBMCs, obtained on the day of the yellow fever booster vaccination. The receptor source for this set is a man younger than 45 who received the YFV17D yellow fever vaccine.

The chain has TRBV13 and TRBJ2-3, with D tentatively TRBD2 (7 bases). CDR3 length: 19 residues. CDR1 is PRHDT and CDR2 is FYEKMQ in the germline V gene (reference sequence). Deletions cut 3 bases from V and 0 bases from J, with 22 bases between. DNA for the CDR3: TGTGCCAGCAGCTTCCGAGGGGGGTTTACTAGCGCTAGCACAGATACGCAGTATTTT. Translation gives CASSFRGGFTSASTDTQYF.

This chain connects TRBV9 to TRBJ2-3; 10 positions match TRBD2. Germline V gene sequence: CDR1 SGDLS, CDR2 YYNGEE. V lost 0 bases and J lost 3; bases outside the gene matches: 10. This CDR3 region has 18 residues. The CDR3 region has the DNA TGTGCCAGCAGCGTAGCGGGAGCGGGAGGGCCAGGGACAGATACGCAGTATTTT. It yields the protein CASSVAGAGGPGTDTQYF. Variable domain in full (rest from reference TRBV9 and TRBJ2-3): DSGVTQTPKHLITATGQRVTLRCSPRSGDLSVYWYQQSLDQGLQFLIQYYNGEERAKGNILERFSAQQFPDLHSELNLSSLELGDSALYFCASSVAGAGGPGTDTQYFGPGTRLTVL.

This clonotype came up a few times. The V gene is TRBV2, the J gene TRBJ2-2, with a possible D match to TRBD1 (5 bases). Trimming cost V 7 bases and J 7 bases, with 16 bases left between them. This CDR3 is built from 14 residues. Per the germline V gene, CDR1 is SNHLY and CDR2 is FYNNEI. The CDR3 is CASKALQGFGELFF. DNA for the CDR3: TGTGCCAGCAAAGCGTTGCAGGGTTTCGGGGAGCTGTTTTTT.

This clonotype was detected ten times or more. The rearrangement uses TRBV28 and TRBJ2-7, with no clear D. The V end was cut by 4 bases, the J end by 0 bases, with 7 bases between. The CDR3 has 13 residues. CDR1 and CDR2 from the germline V gene are MDHEN and SYDVKM. The CDR3 DNA follows: TGTGCCAGCAGTTCAGAGTACTCCTACGAGCAGTACTTC. The encoded protein is CASSSEYSYEQYF.

This clonotype showed up just a few times. The chain has TRBV4-3 and TRBJ1-1; D remains ambiguous. V shed 1 base and J shed 4 bases, with 16 bases lying between them. Germline lookup yields CDR1 LGHNA and CDR2 YSLEER. There are 16 residues in the CDR3. CDR3 protein: CASSQGSTWVFTEAFF. The CDR3 nucleotides are TGCGCCAGCAGCCAAGGATCGACATGGGTCTTCACTGAAGCTTTCTTT.

Turning to this clonotype: The missing conserved phenylalanine or tryptophan at the end of this CDR3 makes a read error likely. The DNA is left out, because the CDR3 cannot be placed on it with certainty; the CDR3 is given as TCRdb lists it. The chain carries TRBV20-1 and TRBJ1-1. Germline V CDR1 and CDR2: DFQATT, SNEGSKA (reference sequence). The CDR3 numbers 10 amino acids, ends counted. The CDR3 here is CSAPSLNTHL.

The chain joins TRBV7-6 to TRBJ2-1; 7 bases match TRBD2. The ends lost 1 base at V and 2 bases at J; junction bases unmatched: 8. CDR1 is SGHVS, CDR2 FNYEAQ, per germline. This CDR3 is built from 17 residues. CDR3 bases: TGTGCCAGCAGCTTAGTAGGTGACAGCGGGACCTACAATGAGCAGTTCTTC. Translating gives CASSLVGDSGTYNEQFF.